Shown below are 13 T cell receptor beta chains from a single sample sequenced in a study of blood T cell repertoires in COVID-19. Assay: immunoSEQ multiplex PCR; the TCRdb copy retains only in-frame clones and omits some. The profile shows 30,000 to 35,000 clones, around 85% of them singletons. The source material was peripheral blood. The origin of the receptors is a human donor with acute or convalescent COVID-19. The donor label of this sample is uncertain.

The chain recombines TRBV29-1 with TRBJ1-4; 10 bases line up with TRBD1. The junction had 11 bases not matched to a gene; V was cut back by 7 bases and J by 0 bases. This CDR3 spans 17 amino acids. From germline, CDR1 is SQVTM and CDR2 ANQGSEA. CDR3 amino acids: CSAWGGTGDSTNEKLFF. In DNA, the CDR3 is TGCAGCGCTTGGGGAGGGACAGGGGATTCAACTAATGAAAAACTGTTTTTT.

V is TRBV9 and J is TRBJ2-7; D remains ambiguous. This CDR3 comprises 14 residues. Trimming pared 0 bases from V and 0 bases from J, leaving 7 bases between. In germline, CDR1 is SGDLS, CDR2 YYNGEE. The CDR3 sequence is CASSVASNSYEQYF. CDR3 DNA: TGTGCCAGCAGCGTAGCTTCTAACTCCTACGAGCAGTACTTC. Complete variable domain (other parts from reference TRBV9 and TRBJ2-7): DSGVTQTPKHLITATGQRVTLRCSPRSGDLSVYWYQQSLDQGLQFLIQYYNGEERAKGNILERFSAQQFPDLHSELNLSSLELGDSALYFCASSVASNSYEQYFGPGTRLTVT.

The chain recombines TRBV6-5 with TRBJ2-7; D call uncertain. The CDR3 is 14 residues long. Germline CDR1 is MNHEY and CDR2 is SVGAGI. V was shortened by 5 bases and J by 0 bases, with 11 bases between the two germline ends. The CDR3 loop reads CASSSSLGSYEQYF. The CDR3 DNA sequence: TGTGCCAGCAGTAGTAGCCTGGGCTCCTACGAGCAGTACTTC.

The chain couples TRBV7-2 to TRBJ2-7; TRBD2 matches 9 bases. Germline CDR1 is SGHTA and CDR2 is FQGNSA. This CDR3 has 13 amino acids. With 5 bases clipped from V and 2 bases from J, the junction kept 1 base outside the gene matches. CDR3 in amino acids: CASSPSGTYEQYF. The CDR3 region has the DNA TGTGCCAGCAGCCCTAGCGGGACCTACGAGCAGTACTTC.

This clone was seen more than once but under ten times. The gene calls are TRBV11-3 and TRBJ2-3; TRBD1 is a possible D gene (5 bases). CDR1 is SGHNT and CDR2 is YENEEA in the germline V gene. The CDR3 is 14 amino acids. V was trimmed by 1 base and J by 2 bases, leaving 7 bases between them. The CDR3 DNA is TGTGCCAGCAGCTTAGCAGGACACACAGATACGCAGTATTTT. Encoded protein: CASSLAGHTDTQYF.

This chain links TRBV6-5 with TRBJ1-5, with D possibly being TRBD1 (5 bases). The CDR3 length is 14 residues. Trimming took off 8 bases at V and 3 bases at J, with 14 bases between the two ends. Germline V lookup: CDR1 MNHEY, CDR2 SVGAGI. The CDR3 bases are TGTGCCAGCCGCCAGGGCGGCACCAATCAGCCCCAGCATTTT. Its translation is CASRQGGTNQPQHF.

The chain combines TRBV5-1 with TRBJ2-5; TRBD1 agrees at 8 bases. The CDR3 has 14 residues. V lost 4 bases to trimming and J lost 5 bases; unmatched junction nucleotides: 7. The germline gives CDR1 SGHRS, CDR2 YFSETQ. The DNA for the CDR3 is TGCGCCAGCAGCCTCGGACAGGGCGGGGAGACCCAGTACTTC. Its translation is CASSLGQGGETQYF.

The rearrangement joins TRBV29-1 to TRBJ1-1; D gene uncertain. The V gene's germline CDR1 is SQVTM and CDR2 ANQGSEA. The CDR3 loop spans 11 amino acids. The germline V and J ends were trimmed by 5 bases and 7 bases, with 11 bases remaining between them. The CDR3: CSVRLSFEAFF. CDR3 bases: TGCAGCGTTCGACTGAGCTTTGAAGCTTTCTTT.

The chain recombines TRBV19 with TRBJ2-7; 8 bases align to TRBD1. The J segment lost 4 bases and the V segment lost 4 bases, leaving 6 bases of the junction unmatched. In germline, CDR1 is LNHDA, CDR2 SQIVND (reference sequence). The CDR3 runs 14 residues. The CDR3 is CASSTQGARYEQYF. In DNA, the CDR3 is TGTGCCAGTAGTACGCAGGGGGCGCGTTACGAGCAGTACTTC.

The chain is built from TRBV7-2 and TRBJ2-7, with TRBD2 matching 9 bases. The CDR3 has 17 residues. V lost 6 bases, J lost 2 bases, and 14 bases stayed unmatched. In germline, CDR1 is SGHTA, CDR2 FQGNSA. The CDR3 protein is CASRVAGAAGVAYEQYF. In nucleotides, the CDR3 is TGTGCCAGCAGAGTAGCGGGGGCGGCGGGAGTTGCCTACGAGCAGTACTTC.

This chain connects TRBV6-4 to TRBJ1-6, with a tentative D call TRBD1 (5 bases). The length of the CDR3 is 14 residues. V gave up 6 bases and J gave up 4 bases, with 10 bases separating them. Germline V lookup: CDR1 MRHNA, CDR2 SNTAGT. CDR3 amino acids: CASSQQGYNSPLHF. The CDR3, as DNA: TGTGCCAGCAGCCAGCAGGGTTATAATTCACCCCTCCACTTT.

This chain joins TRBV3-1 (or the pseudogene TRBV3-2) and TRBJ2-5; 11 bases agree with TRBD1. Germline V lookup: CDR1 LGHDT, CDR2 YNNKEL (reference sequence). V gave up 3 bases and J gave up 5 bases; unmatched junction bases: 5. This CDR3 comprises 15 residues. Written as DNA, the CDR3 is TGTGCCAGCAGCCATAGGACAGGGGGCGCGGAGACCCAGTACTTC. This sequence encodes CASSHRTGGAETQYF.

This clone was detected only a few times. The CDR3 protein is CASSPGQGAWDEQFF. The CDR3 nucleotides read TGTGCCAGCAGCCCCGGGCAGGGGGCATGGGATGAGCAGTTCTTC. This chain links TRBV5-4 with TRBJ2-1, with 8 positions matching TRBD1. V lost 4 bases, J lost 8 bases, and 11 bases stayed unmatched. Germline loops: CDR1 SGHNT, CDR2 YYREEE (reference sequence). The CDR3 covers 15 residues.